This T cell receptor beta chain was documented in a study of cytomegalovirus exposure and HLA in healthy donors. Notes on the study in general: Published work reported that the classifier diagnosed cytomegalovirus status with high specificity and sensitivity. TCR beta V- and J-gene trimming, according to a later analysis, was linked to a missense DCLRE1C variant.

This clone was counted between two and nine times. The target antigen is unknown. PCR used 60 Vbeta primers and 13 Jbeta primers. Sequencing used immunoSEQ multiplex PCR; TCRdb keeps in-frame clones, though not all of them. The data show fewer than 150,000 clones, around 76% seen once. From germline, CDR1 is MGHDK and CDR2 SYGVNS. The junction had 3 bases not matched to a gene; V was cut back by 2 bases and J by 2 bases. The CDR3 has 15 amino acids. The source material was PBMCs. The chain combines TRBV25-1 with TRBJ1-1, with 9 positions matching TRBD1. This TCR was recovered from a man aged 55 to 69 in good health and CMV-seropositive. The CDR3 sequence: CASSEPGQGNTEAFF. CDR3 DNA: TGTGCCAGCAGTGAACCGGGACAGGGCAACACTGAAGCTTTCTTT. Drawing the rest from reference TRBV25-1 and TRBJ1-1, the complete variable domain is EADIYQTPRYLVIGTGKKITLECSQTMGHDKMYWYQQDPGMELHLIHYSYGVNSTEKGDLSSESTVSRIRTEHFPLTLESARPSHTSQYLCASSEPGQGNTEAFFGQGTRLTVV.